The following is a T cell receptor beta chain sequence with its context. This clone was detected only a few times. Its binding antigen is unknown. Within one base of it there is no much larger clone, and no base qualities were kept. For sequencing of the TCRbeta CDR3 region, genomic DNA was extracted from the sorted cells. The immunoSEQ Assay was used for sequencing of TCRbeta CDR3 regions. Here the immuneACCESS table is served through TCRdb, limited to in-frame sequences with V and J called. Missing clones are a known gap in these copies; in checked studies unresolved V genes cover under half, and the rest lacks a known reason. This sample holds tens of thousands of clones; about four fifths were observed only once. The ten largest clones take up about 7% of the sample. Patients with autoimmune disease history or receiving systemic immunosuppression were excluded from the trial. Peripheral blood for TCR sequencing was drawn from every dose cohort at baseline, at cycle 4 day 1 and at cycle 7 day 1. Samples came from an open-label, multicenter, first-in-human phase I dose-escalation trial of ivuxolimab. Adults with locally advanced or metastatic melanoma, renal cell carcinoma, hepatocellular carcinoma or head and neck squamous cell carcinoma were enrolled in the trial. CD4+ and CD8+ T cells were sorted separately from peripheral blood before TCR sequencing.

This record comes from a study of OX40 agonist ivuxolimab in advanced cancers. About the study as a whole: Ivuxolimab, which targeted the costimulatory receptor OX40 (CD134), was an agonistic, fully human IgG2 monoclonal antibody. Intravenous ivuxolimab was administered to patients every 2 weeks at six dose levels: 0.01, 0.1, 0.3, 1.5, 3 and 10 mg/kg. Of the 50 to 55 dose-escalation patients, hepatocellular carcinoma was present in approximately 20, melanoma in roughly 15, renal cell carcinoma in 9 and head and neck cancer in 9. In the dose-escalation cohort, 70% to 90% of patients were male, and the mean age was roughly 60 years with a range of roughly 23 to 90. Prior anti-PD-1, anti-PD-L1 or anti-CTLA-4 therapy was permitted, and 35% to 40% of dose-escalation patients had received checkpoint inhibitors. Three dose-escalation patients achieved partial responses, one with hepatocellular carcinoma and two with cutaneous melanoma. Peripheral TCRbeta sequencing aimed to test whether ivuxolimab altered TCR sequence diversity and caused clonal T-cell expansion. The paper describes the monotherapy dose-escalation part (N ≈ 49 patients) of the phase I trial of ivuxolimab. Beyond this particular receptor, the publication reports: Which antigens the clonally expanded peripheral T cells were specific for was not determined. At doses from 0.1 to 3.0 mg/kg, clonal expansion was seen in both CD4+ and CD8+ blood T cells between baseline and week 6. Low levels of normalized T-cell clonal expansion were also seen in some patients who did not respond. After ivuxolimab, more expanded clones were found on average in CD8+ T cells than in CD4+ T cells. Partial responders in the 0.1-3.0 mg/kg groups had among the lowest normalized peripheral clonal expansion, especially among CD8+ T cells.

Sequences were derived from CD4+ or CD8+ T cells sorted from blood, sampled in a trial of the OX40 agonist ivuxolimab. The clonotype comes from an adult with an advanced solid tumor such as melanoma, head and neck, liver or kidney cancer.

CDR3 region: CASSAGTDNSPLHF. The nucleotide sequence reads as follows: TGTGCCAGTAGTGCCGGGACAGATAATTCACCCCTCCACTTT. The chain couples TRBV19 to TRBJ1-6; TRBD1 agrees with 7 junctional bases. Via the germline V gene (reference sequence), CDR1 is LNHDA and CDR2 SQIVND. Ends trimmed: V by 5 bases, J by 5 bases; bases unmatched to a gene: 3. Inclusive of the bounding cysteine and phenylalanine, the CDR3 is 14 residues long. Only the CDR3 DNA is retained, 42 bases long and in frame from the first base.